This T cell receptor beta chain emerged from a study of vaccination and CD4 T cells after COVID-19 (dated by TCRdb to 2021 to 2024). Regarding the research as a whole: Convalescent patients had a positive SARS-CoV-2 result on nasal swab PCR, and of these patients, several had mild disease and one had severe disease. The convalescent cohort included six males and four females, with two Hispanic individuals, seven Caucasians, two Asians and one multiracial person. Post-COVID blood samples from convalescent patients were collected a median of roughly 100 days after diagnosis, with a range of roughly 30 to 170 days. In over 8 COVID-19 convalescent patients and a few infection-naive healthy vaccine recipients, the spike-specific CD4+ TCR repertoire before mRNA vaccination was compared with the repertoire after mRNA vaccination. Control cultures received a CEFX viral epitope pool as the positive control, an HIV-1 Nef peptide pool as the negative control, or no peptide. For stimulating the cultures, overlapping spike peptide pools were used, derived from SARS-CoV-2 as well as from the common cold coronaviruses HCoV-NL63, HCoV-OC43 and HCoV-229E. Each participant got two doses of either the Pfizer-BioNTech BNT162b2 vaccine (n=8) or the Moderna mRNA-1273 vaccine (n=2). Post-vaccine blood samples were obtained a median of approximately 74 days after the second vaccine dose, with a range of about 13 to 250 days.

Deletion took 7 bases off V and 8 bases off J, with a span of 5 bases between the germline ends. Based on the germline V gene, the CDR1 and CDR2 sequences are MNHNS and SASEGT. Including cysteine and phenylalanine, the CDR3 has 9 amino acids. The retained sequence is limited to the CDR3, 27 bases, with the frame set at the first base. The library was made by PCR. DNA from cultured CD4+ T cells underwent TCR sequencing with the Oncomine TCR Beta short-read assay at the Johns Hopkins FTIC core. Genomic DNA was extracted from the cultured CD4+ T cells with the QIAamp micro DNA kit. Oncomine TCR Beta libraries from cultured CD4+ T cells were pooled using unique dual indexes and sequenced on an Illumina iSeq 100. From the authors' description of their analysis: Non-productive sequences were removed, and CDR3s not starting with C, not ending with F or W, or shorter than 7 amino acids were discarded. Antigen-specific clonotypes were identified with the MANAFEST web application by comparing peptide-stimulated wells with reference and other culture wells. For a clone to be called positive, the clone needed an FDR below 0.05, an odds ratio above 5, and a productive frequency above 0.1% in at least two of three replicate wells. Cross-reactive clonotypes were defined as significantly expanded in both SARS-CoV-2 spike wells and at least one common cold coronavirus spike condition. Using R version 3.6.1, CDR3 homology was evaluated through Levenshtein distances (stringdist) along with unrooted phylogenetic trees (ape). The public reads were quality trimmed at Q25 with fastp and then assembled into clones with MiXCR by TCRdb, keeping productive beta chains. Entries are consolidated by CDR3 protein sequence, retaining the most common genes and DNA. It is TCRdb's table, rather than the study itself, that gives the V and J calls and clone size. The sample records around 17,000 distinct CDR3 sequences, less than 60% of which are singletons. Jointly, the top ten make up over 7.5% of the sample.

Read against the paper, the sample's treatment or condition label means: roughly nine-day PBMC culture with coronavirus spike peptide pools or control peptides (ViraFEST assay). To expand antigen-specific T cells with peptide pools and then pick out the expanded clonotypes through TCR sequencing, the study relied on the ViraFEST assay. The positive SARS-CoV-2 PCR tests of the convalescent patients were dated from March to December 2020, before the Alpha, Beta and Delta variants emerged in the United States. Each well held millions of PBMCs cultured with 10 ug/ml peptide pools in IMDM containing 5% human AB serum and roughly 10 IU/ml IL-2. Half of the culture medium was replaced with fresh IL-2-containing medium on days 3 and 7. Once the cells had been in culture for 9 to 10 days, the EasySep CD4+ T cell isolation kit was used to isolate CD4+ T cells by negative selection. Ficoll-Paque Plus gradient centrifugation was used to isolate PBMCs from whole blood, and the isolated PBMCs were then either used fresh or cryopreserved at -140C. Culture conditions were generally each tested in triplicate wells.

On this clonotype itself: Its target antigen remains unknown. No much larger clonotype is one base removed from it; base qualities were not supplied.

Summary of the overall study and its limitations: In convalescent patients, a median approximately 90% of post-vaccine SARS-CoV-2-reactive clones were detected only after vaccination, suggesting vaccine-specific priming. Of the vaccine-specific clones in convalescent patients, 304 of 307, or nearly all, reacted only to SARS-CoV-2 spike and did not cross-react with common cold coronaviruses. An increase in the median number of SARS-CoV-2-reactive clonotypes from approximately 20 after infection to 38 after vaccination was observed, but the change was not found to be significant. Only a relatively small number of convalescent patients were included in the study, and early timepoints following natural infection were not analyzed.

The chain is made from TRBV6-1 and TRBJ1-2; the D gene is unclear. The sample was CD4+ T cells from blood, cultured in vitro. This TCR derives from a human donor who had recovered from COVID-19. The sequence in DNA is TGTGCCAGCAATCACGGCTACACCTTC. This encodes CASNHGYTF.